The 18 T cell receptor beta chains listed next were all sequenced from one sample in a study of T cell responses to AZD1222 COVID-19 vaccine. Produced via immunoSEQ multiplex PCR; TCRdb's table is partial and in-frame only. The table has approximately 150,000 clones, around 90% seen once. Sample: peripheral blood, taken 28 days after the second AZD1222 dose. Receptor source: an adult who received the AZD1222 COVID-19 vaccine.

The V and J genes are TRBV14 and TRBJ1-6; no clear D gene. Trimming removed 6 bases from V and 5 bases from J, with 8 bases in between. Germline assignment: CDR1 SGHDN and CDR2 FVKESK. The CDR3 is 13 residues long. CDR3 sequence reads: CASRMVDNSPLHF. For the CDR3, the DNA is TGTGCCAGCAGGATGGTGGATAATTCACCCCTCCACTTT.

In nucleotides, the CDR3 is TGTGCCAGCAACCGCGGAGGACAGGGGTTCTCCTACGAGCAGTACTTC. It is translated as CASNRGGQGFSYEQYF. The rearrangement links TRBV7-9 to TRBJ2-7; 9 bases align to TRBD1. Germline CDR1 SEHNR, CDR2 FQNEAQ (reference sequence). V shed 7 bases, J shed 0 bases, and the junction held 10 bases outside the gene matches. CDR3 length: 16 amino acids. The full variable domain, its missing parts supplied by reference TRBV7-9 and TRBJ2-7, is DTGVSQNPRHKITKRGQNVTFRCDPISEHNRLYWYRQTLGQGPEFLTYFQNEAQLEKSRLLSDRFSAERPKGSFSTLEIQRTEQGDSAMYLCASNRGGQGFSYEQYFGPGTRLTVT.

In nucleotides, the CDR3 is TGTGCCAGTAGCCAGACAGGGGGCTGGGGCAATCAGCCCCAGCATTTT. Translation gives CASSQTGGWGNQPQHF. The chain employs TRBV19 and TRBJ1-5, with 10 nucleotides matching TRBD1. The CDR3 runs to 16 residues. After removal of 6 bases from V and 2 bases from J, the junction contained 7 bases not matched to a gene. Looked up from germline, CDR1 is LNHDA and CDR2 is SQIVND (reference sequence).

This clone was observed once. The V gene is TRBV6-5, the J gene TRBJ2-1; 11 bases agree with TRBD1. Trimming at V came to 5 bases and at J to 7 bases, leaving 7 bases not matched to a gene. Germline V gene data show CDR1 as MNHEY and CDR2 as SVGAGI. The CDR3 consists of 15 residues. CDR3 sequence reads: CASSPGQGAGNEQFF. DNA for the CDR3: TGTGCCAGCAGTCCCGGACAGGGGGCCGGGAATGAGCAGTTCTTC.

This clone was detected a few times. The CDR3: CSVESMEPEAFF. CDR3 bases: TGCAGCGTTGAATCGATGGAACCTGAAGCTTTCTTT. V is TRBV29-1 and J is TRBJ1-1; D gene ambiguous. Trimming pared 2 bases from V and 6 bases from J, leaving 10 bases between. Germline values: CDR1 SQVTM, CDR2 ANQGSEA. There are 12 residues in the CDR3.

The chain links TRBV7-2 to TRBJ2-5; 9 nucleotides match TRBD2. CDR1 and CDR2 from the germline V gene are SGHTA and FQGNSA. The trim removed 0 bases at V and 4 bases at J, leaving 6 bases unmatched. The CDR3 runs to 16 residues. The CDR3 here is CASSLARREGVETQYF. In DNA form, the CDR3 reads TGTGCCAGCAGCTTAGCAAGGCGGGAGGGCGTAGAGACCCAGTACTTC.

This clone was recorded only once. The chain uses TRBV4-1 and TRBJ2-5; tentatively, D is TRBD1 or TRBD2 (5 bases each). V dropped 4 bases and J dropped 5 bases, with 17 bases sitting between them. CDR3 length: 15 amino acids. Germline values: CDR1 MGHRA, CDR2 YSYEKL. The CDR3 loop is CASSLGWGLGETQYF. The CDR3 DNA reads as TGCGCCAGCAGCCTTGGGTGGGGGTTGGGGGAGACCCAGTACTTC.

The rearrangement uses TRBV5-1 and TRBJ2-7; 9 positions match TRBD1. CDR1 is SGHRS and CDR2 is YFSETQ in the germline V gene. The CDR3 runs to 13 residues. The trim removed 4 bases at V and 5 bases at J, leaving 4 bases unmatched. The CDR3 here is CASSPWTGDEQYV. In DNA, the CDR3 is TGCGCCAGCAGCCCGTGGACAGGGGACGAGCAGTACGTC.

In its sample, this clone was seen once. The V and J genes are TRBV10-3 and TRBJ1-2; D unclear. The length of the CDR3 is 14 residues. V lost 0 bases and J 6 bases, leaving 11 bases between the germline ends. CDR1 is ENHRY, CDR2 SYGVKD, per germline. The CDR3 sequence: CAISESRTAHGYTF. CDR3 DNA: TGTGCCATCAGTGAGTCGAGAACAGCTCATGGCTACACCTTC.

This chain links TRBV6-5 with TRBJ1-3; no clear D gene. CDR1 and CDR2 from the germline V gene are MNHEY and SVGAGI. V lost 8 bases, J lost 7 bases, and 21 bases lay in between. The CDR3 runs to 15 residues. The CDR3 loop reads CASGLWDSASNTIYF. The CDR3 DNA is TGTGCCAGCGGCCTATGGGATTCCGCTTCCAACACCATATATTTT.

V and J are TRBV3-1 (or the pseudogene TRBV3-2) and TRBJ2-2; D may be TRBD2 (6 bases). CDR3 size: 14 residues. The germline V and J ends were trimmed by 3 bases and 5 bases, with 10 bases remaining between them. Germline CDR1 LGHDT, CDR2 YNNKEL (reference sequence). In nucleotides, the CDR3 is TGTGCCAGCAGCCACTTTCGGGGGACCGGGGAGCTGTTTTTT. Protein: CASSHFRGTGELFF.

CDR3 DNA: TGCAGCGTTGTGGGGACCACTGAAGCTTTCTTT. Translating it yields CSVVGTTEAFF. This chain links TRBV29-1 with TRBJ1-1; TRBD1 might be the D (5 bases). V was clipped by 4 bases and J by 4 bases, with 7 bases between them. Germline V CDR1 and CDR2: SQVTM, ANQGSEA. The CDR3 consists of 11 residues.

This chain joins TRBV12-5 and TRBJ1-2; the D gene is possibly TRBD1 (5 bases). The CDR3 contains 14 residues. The germline gives CDR1 LGHNT, CDR2 FRNRAP. The ends were cut back, 2 bases at V and 5 bases at J, with 12 bases in the middle. Here the CDR3 DNA reads TGTGCTAGTGGTTTGATCAACGGGGGATATGGCTACACCTTC. Translating gives CASGLINGGYGYTF.

The chain employs TRBV11-2 and TRBJ2-3, with 9 positions matching TRBD1. V lost 3 bases, J lost 1 base, and 5 bases stayed unmatched. The CDR3 runs to 16 residues. Germline loops: CDR1 SGHAT, CDR2 FQNNGV. The CDR3 DNA sequence: TGTGCCAGCAGCTTGGAAAGACAGGGGGGCACAGATACGCAGTATTTT. Its translation: CASSLERQGGTDTQYF.

The chain is built from TRBV7-6 and TRBJ1-5; TRBD1 is a possible D gene (5 bases). Between the trimmed V and J ends, which lost 1 base and 4 bases, there was a span of 8 bases. The CDR3 loop spans 14 amino acids. The V gene's germline CDR1 is SGHVS and CDR2 FNYEAQ. This chain's CDR3 is CASSLGGGNQPQHF. The CDR3 DNA sequence: TGTGCCAGCAGCTTAGGGGGGGGGAATCAGCCCCAGCATTTT.

This chain connects TRBV6-5 to TRBJ1-3; D may be TRBD1 (5 bases). CDR1 is MNHEY, CDR2 SVGAGI, per germline. Deletions cut 6 bases from V and 1 base from J, with 10 bases between. The CDR3 has 14 residues. The CDR3 DNA follows: TGTGCCAGCAGGACGGGGGGATCTGGAAACACCATATATTTT. This translates into CASRTGGSGNTIYF.

The CDR3 here is CASRPGTGVRPQHF. In DNA form, the CDR3 reads TGTGCCAGCAGACCCGGGACAGGGGTTCGGCCCCAGCATTTT. The chain couples TRBV6-5 to TRBJ1-5; 10 nucleotides agree with TRBD1. Germline V gives CDR1 MNHEY, CDR2 SVGAGI. This CDR3 is built from 14 residues. Germline trimming cut 6 bases from V and 9 bases from J; bases unmatched to any gene: 8.

In this sample, this clone turned up a few times. The rearrangement uses TRBV5-6 and TRBJ1-5; no clear D. The CDR3 spans 15 residues. CDR1 is SGHDT and CDR2 is YYEEEE in the germline V gene. The ends were cut back, 2 bases at V and 4 bases at J, with 13 bases in the middle. In nucleotides, the CDR3 is TGTGCCAGCAGCTTATTAGGTCAGCAAAATCAGCCCCAGCATTTT. Translated: CASSLLGQQNQPQHF.